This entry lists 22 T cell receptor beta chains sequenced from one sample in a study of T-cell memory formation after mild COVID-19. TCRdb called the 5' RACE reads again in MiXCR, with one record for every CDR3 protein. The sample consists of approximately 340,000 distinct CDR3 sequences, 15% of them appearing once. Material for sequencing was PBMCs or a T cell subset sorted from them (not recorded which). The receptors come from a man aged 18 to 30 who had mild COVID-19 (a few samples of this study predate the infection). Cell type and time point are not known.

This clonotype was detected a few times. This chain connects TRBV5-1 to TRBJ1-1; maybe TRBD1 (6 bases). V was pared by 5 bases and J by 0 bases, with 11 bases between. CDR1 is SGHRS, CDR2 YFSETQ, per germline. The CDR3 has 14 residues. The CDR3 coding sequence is TGCGCCAGCAGGGGGGGCAGCATGAACACTGAAGCTTTCTTT. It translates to CASRGGSMNTEAFF.

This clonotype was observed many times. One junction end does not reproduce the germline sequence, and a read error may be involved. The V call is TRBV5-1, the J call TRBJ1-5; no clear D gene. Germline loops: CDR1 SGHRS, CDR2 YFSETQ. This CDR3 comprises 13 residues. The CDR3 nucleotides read TGTGCCAGCAGCTTATCCGGCAATCAGCCCCAGCATTTT. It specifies CASSLSGNQPQHF.

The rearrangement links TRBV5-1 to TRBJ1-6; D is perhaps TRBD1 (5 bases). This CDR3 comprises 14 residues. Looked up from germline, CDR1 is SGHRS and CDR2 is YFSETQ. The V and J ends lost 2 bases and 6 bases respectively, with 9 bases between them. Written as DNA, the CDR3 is TGCGCCAGCAGCTTAGAAGGGGTTAATTCACCCCTCCACTTT. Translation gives CASSLEGVNSPLHF.

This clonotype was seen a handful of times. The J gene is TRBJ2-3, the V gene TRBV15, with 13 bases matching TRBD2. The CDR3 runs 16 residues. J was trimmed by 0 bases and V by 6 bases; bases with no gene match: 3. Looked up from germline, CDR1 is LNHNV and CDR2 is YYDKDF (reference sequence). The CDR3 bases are TGTGCCACCAGGACTAGCGGGGGGTCTAGCACAGATACGCAGTATTTT. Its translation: CATRTSGGSSTDTQYF.

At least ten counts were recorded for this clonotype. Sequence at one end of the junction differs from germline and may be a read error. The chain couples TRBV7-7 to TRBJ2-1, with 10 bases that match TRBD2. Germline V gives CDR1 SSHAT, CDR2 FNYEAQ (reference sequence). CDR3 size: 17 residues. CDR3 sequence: CASSLGGLAGGYNEQFF. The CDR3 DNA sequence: TGTGCTAGCAGCTTGGGCGGCTTAGCGGGGGGTTACAATGAGCAGTTCTTC.

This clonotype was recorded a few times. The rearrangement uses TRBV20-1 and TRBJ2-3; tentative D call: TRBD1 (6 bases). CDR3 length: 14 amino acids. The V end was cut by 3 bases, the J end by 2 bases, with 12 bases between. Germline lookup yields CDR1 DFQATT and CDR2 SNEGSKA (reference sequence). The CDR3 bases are TGCAGTGCTAGCCCGGGACACTTCACAGATACGCAGTATTTT. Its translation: CSASPGHFTDTQYF.

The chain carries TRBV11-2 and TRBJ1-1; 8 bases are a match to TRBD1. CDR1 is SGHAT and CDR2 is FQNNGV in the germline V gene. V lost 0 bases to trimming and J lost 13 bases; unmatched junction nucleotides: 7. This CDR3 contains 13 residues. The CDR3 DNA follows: TGTGCCAGCAGCTTAGAACCGGACAGGGTTGTTTTCTTT. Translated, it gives CASSLEPDRVVFF.

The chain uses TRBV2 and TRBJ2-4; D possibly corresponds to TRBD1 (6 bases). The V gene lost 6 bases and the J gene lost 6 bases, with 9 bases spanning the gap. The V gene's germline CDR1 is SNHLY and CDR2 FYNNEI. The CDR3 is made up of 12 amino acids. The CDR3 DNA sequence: TGTGCCAGCAGGGACAGTTTAAACATTCAGTACTTC. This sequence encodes CASRDSLNIQYF. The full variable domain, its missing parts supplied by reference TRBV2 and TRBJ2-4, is EPEVTQTPSHQVTQMGQEVILRCVPISNHLYFYWYRQILGQKVEFLVSFYNNEISEKSEIFDDQFSVERPDGSNFTLKIRSTKLEDSAMYFCASRDSLNIQYFGAGTRLSVL.

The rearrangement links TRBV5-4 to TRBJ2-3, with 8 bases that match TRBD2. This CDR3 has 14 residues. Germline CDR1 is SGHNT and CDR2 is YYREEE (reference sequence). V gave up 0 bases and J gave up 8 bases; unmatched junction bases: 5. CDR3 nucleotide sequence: TGTGCCAGCAGCTTGGTAGCGGGAAGCCGTACGCAGTATTTT. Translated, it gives CASSLVAGSRTQYF.

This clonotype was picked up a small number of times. CDR3 amino acids: CASSRAGRSSYEQYF. CDR3 DNA sequence: TGTGCCAGCAGCCGGGCTGGACGGAGCTCCTACGAGCAGTACTTC. The chain is built from TRBV6-5 and TRBJ2-7; D is uncertain. CDR3 length equals 15 residues. Germline V gene sequence: CDR1 MNHEY, CDR2 SVGAGI. V dropped 6 bases and J dropped 0 bases, with 15 bases sitting between them.

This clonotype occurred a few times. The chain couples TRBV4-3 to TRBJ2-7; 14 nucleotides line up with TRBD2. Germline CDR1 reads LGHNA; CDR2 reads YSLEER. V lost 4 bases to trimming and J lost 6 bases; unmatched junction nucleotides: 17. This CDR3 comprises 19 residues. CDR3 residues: CASSRARLAGGPSSSEQYF. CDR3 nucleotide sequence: TGCGCCAGCAGCCGCGCTCGACTAGCGGGGGGGCCCTCTTCGTCCGAGCAGTACTTC.

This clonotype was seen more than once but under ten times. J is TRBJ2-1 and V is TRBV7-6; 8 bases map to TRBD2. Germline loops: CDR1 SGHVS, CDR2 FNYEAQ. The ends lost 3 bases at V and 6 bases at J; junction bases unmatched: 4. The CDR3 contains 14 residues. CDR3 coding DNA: TGTGCCAGCAGCTTTCGGGCGGGGGGCAATGAGCAGTTCTTC. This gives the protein CASSFRAGGNEQFF.

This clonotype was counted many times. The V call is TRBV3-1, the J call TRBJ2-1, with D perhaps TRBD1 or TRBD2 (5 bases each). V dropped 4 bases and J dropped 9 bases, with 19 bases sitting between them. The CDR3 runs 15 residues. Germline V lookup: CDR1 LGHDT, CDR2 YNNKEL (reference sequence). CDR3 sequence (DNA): TGTGCCAGCAGCCTACGGGACGCCAGCGGTTCTGAGCAGTTCTTC. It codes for CASSLRDASGSEQFF.

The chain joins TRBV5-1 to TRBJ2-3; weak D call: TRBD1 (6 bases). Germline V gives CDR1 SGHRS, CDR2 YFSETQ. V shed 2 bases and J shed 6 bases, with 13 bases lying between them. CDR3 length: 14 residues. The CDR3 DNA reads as TGCGCCAGCAGCTTACAGGGTTTTGCGGATACGCAGTATTTT. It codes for CASSLQGFADTQYF. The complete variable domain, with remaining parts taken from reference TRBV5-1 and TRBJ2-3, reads KAGVTQTPRYLIKTRGQQVTLSCSPISGHRSVSWYQQTPGQGLQFLFEYFSETQRNKGNFPGRFSGRQFSNSRSEMNVSTLELGDSALYLCASSLQGFADTQYFGPGTRLTVL.

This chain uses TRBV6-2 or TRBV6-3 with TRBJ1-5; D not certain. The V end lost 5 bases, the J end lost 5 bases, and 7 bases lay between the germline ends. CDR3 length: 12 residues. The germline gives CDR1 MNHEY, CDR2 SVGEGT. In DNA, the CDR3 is TGTGCCAGCAGTGGCAGAGATCAGCCCCAGCATTTT. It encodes CASSGRDQPQHF.

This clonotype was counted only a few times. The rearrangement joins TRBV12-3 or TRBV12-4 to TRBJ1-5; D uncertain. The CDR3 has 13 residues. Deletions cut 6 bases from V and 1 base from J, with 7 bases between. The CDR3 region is CASRTTSNQPQHF. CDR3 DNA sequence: TGTGCCAGCAGAACGACGAGCAATCAGCCCCAGCATTTT.

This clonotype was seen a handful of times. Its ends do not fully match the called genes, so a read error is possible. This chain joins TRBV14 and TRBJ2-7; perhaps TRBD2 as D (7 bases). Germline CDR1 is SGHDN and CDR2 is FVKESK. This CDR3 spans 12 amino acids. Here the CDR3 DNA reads TGTGCCAGCAGCCAAGGTCGGGGGGCCTTATGCTTC. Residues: CASSQGRGALCF.

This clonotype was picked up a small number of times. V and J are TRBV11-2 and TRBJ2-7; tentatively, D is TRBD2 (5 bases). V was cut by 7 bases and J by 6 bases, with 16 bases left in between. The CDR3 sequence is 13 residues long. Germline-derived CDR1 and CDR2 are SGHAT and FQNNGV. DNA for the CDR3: TGTGCCAGCACCCCCTCGGGGTATCGCGAGCAGTACGTC. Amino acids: CASTPSGYREQYV.

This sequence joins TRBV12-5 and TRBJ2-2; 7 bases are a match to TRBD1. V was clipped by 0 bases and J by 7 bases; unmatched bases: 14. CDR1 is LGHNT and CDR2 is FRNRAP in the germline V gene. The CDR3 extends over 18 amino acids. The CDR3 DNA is TGTGCTAGTGGTTTGGTACTAGAAGAAACAAACAGGGGCGGGGAGCTGTTTTTT. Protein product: CASGLVLEETNRGGELFF.

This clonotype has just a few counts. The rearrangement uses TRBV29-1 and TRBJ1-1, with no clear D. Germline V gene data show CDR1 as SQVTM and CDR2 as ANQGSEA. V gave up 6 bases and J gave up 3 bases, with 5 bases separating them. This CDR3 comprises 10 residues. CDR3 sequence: CSVKYTEAFF. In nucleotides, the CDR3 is TGCAGCGTGAAGTACACTGAAGCTTTCTTT.

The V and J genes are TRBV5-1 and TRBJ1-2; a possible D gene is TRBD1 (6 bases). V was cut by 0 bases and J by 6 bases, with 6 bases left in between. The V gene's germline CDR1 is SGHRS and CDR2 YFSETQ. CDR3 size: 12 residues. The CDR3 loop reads CASSLAGDGYTF. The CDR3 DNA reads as TGCGCCAGCAGCTTGGCAGGGGATGGCTACACCTTC. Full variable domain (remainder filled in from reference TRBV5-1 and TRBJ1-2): KAGVTQTPRYLIKTRGQQVTLSCSPISGHRSVSWYQQTPGQGLQFLFEYFSETQRNKGNFPGRFSGRQFSNSRSEMNVSTLELGDSALYLCASSLAGDGYTFGSGTRLTVV.

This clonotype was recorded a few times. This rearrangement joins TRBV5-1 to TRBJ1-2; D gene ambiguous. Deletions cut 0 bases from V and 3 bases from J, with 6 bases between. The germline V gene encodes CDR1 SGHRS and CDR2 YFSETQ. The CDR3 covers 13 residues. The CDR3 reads CASSLDSDYGYTF. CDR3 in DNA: TGCGCCAGCAGCTTGGATTCGGACTATGGCTACACCTTC.